This T cell receptor (beta chain) was retrieved from a study of cytomegalovirus exposure and HLA in healthy donors. A multiplex PCR was run with 60 Vbeta primers and 13 Jbeta primers. Sequenced by immunoSEQ multiplex PCR; TCRdb stores in-frame clones only, minus some. The sample includes over 150,000 clones, 70% to 85% of them seen just once. CDR1 is LGHNA and CDR2 is YNFKEQ in the germline V gene. Deletions cut 1 base from V and 0 bases from J, with 15 bases between. The CDR3 has 17 residues. The rearrangement uses TRBV4-2 and TRBJ2-5, with a possible D match to TRBD1 (5 bases). Sequenced: PBMCs. This clonotype was sampled from a man aged 18 to 30 in good health and CMV-seronegative. The CDR3 nucleotides are TGTGCCAGCAGCCAAGGCCAGGGTAGTCGGTACCAAGAGACCCAGTACTTC. Amino acid sequence: CASSQGQGSRYQETQYF.